This section outlines one T cell receptor (beta chain) sequence together with its context. Its antigen is not known. Germline V gene data show CDR1 as ENHRY and CDR2 as SYGVKD. Trimming took 0 bases from V and 1 from J; bases not matched to a gene: 6. The CDR3 is 16 residues long. The sample comes from a study of cytomegalovirus exposure and HLA in healthy donors. The study's findings and limits: Later on, an analysis found that several of the most significant clusters appeared to be linked to common viral pathogens, which included parvovirus B19.

The donors gave bone marrow, and they were healthy. PCR involved 60 Vbeta and 13 Jbeta primers. The repertoire was sequenced with immunoSEQ multiplex PCR; TCRdb's copy has only in-frame clones and lacks some. The data show approximately 190,000 clones, almost 85% seen once. The genes are TRBV10-3 and TRBJ2-7; 7 nucleotides agree with TRBD2. This TCR derives from a boy aged 5-17 years in good health and CMV-seronegative. What was sequenced was PBMCs. For the CDR3, the DNA is TGTGCCATCAGTGAGTCGGATTCGGGGGGATCCTACGAGCAGTACTTC. It specifies CAISESDSGGSYEQYF.